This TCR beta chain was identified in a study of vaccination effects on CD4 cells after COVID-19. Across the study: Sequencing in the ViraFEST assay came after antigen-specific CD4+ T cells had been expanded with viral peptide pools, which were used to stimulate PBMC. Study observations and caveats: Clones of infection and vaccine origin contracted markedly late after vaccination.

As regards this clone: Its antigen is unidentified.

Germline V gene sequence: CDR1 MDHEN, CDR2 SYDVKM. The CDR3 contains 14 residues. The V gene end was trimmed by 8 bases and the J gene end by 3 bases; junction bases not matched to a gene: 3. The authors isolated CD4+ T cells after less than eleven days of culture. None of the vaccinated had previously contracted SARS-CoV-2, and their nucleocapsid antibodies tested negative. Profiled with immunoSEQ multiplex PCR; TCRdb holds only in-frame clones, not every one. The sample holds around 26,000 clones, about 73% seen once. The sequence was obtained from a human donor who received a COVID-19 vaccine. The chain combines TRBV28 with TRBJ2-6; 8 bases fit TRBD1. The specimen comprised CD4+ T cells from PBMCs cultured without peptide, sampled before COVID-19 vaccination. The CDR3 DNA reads TGTGCCAGCGAGACAGGGGTTGGGGCCAACGTCCTGACTTTC. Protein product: CASETGVGANVLTF. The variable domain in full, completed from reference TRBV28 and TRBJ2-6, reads DVKVTQSSRYLVKRTGEKVFLECVQDMDHENMFWYRQDPGLGLRLIYFSYDVKMKEKGDIPEGYSVSREKKERFSLILESASTNQTSMYLCASETGVGANVLTFGAGSRLTVL.